The clone carrying this T cell receptor beta chain was seen more than once but under ten times. The data derive from a study of T cells in Graves' hyperthyroidism and ophthalmopathy. The CDR3 extends over 18 amino acids. Trimming removed 3 bases from V and 4 bases from J, with 26 bases in between. Germline assignment: CDR1 DFQATT and CDR2 SNEGSKA (reference sequence). Diagnosis relied on clinical symptoms, serum thyroxine and TRAb, thyroid ultrasound and orbital computed tomography. Researchers took RNA transcripts and amplified the TCR beta CDR3 regions from them. A set of HTBI primers served as the primers for a first-round RT-PCR of the TCR CDR3. TCRdb re-analysed the multiplex PCR reads in MiXCR, keeping a single row per CDR3 protein. The table includes around 620,000 distinct CDR3 sequences, around 15% detected once.

The chain is built from TRBV20-1 and TRBJ2-3; perhaps TRBD2 as D (6 bases). The material sequenced was blood. This clonotype was sampled from a woman in her 30s with Graves' hyperthyroidism. The CDR3 DNA reads as TGCAGTGCTAGCGCCGGATCTATCCGAGCTAGCGTCTCAGATACGCAGTATTTT. Its translation is CSASAGSIRASVSDTQYF.